This T cell receptor beta chain originates from a study of T cells in Graves' hyperthyroidism and ophthalmopathy. Stability of Graves' hyperthyroidism was defined as absent ophthalmopathy progression within 18 months. Patients were excluded for uncontrolled infection, other autoimmune disease, pregnancy or lactation. Diagnoses were made from clinical symptoms, serum measures (thyroxine and TRAb), thyroid ultrasound and orbital computed tomography. Trimming took 6 bases from V and 2 from J, leaving 14 bases between them. Germline assignment: CDR1 SGHTA and CDR2 FQGNSA. This CDR3 has 14 amino acids. RNA transcripts served as the template for amplifying TCR beta CDR3 regions. The primer set for the first-round RT-PCR of the TCR CDR3 was HTBI. TCRdb re-called the multiplex PCR reads through MiXCR, storing one row per CDR3 protein. The data contain about 840,000 distinct CDR3 sequences, roughly 37% of them seen just once; the ten biggest clones take up about 8.9%.

Specimen: blood. The chain employs TRBV7-2 and TRBJ2-7; tentatively, D is TRBD1 (5 bases). The sequence was obtained from a man aged 18-30 years with Graves' hyperthyroidism. CDR3 loop: CASSYRQKTYEQYF. Written as DNA, the CDR3 is TGTGCCAGCAGTTACCGACAGAAAACCTACGAGCAGTACTTC.